The 7 T cell receptor beta chains in this list originate from one sample, sequenced in a study of blood T cell repertoires in COVID-19. The protocol was immunoSEQ multiplex PCR, while the TCRdb copy is restricted to in-frame clones and leaves out a portion. The data hold 350,000 or so clones, with approximately 91% observed a single time. The specimen was PBMCs or T cells enriched from blood (not recorded which). These receptors were taken from a woman in her twenties or thirties who had been exposed to COVID-19.

This clone was counted ten times or more. The gene calls are TRBV4-2 and TRBJ2-1, with 10 positions matching TRBD2. Germline V gene sequence: CDR1 LGHNA, CDR2 YNFKEQ. This CDR3 comprises 16 residues. V trimming: 4 bases; J trimming: 5 bases; junction bases outside the gene matches: 8. The CDR3 DNA follows: TGTGCCAGCAGCCCTCGGACTAGCGGTGCAAACAATGAGCAGTTCTTC. Protein: CASSPRTSGANNEQFF.

This chain uses TRBV29-1 with TRBJ2-5; TRBD2 matches at 9 bases. The length of the CDR3 is 13 residues. V shed 3 bases and J 2 bases; nucleotides not matched to a gene: 1. Germline V gives CDR1 SQVTM, CDR2 ANQGSEA. The CDR3 DNA reads as TGCAGCGTTGACGCGGGGGGGCAAGAGACCCAGTACTTC. Translated, it gives CSVDAGGQETQYF. Complete variable domain (other parts from reference TRBV29-1 and TRBJ2-5): SAVISQKPSRDICQRGTSLTIQCQVDSQVTMMFWYRQQPGQSLTLIATANQGSEATYESGFVIDKFPISRPNLTFSTLTVSNMSPEDSSIYLCSVDAGGQETQYFGPGTRLLVL.

This chain connects TRBV6-5 to TRBJ1-6; 8 nucleotides align to TRBD1. The J segment lost 7 bases and the V segment lost 0 bases, leaving 5 bases of the junction unmatched. The CDR3 is made up of 16 amino acids. Germline values: CDR1 MNHEY, CDR2 SVGAGI. CDR3 sequence reads: CASSYSLRQGNSPLHF. In DNA form, the CDR3 reads TGTGCCAGCAGTTACTCGCTCCGACAGGGGAATTCACCCCTCCACTTT.

This chain connects TRBV5-6 to TRBJ1-2, with 9 bases lining up with TRBD1. Germline CDR1 is SGHDT and CDR2 is YYEEEE. The length of the CDR3 is 13 residues. V dropped 4 bases and J dropped 6; count of bases not matched to a gene: 4. CDR3 amino acids: CASSRGQGDGYTF. CDR3 nucleotide sequence: TGTGCCAGCAGCAGGGGACAGGGAGATGGCTACACCTTC.

V and J are TRBV28 and TRBJ1-5, with TRBD1 matching 11 bases. CDR1 is MDHEN, CDR2 SYDVKM, per germline. J was trimmed by 3 bases and V by 5 bases; bases with no gene match: 6. CDR3 length: 16 residues. The CDR3 coding sequence is TGTGCCAGCAGTCAGGGACAGGGGGTGGTCAATCAGCCCCAGCATTTT. Protein sequence: CASSQGQGVVNQPQHF.

The chain has TRBV4-2 and TRBJ2-1; 7 nucleotides line up with TRBD1. This CDR3 contains 17 residues. Germline V gives CDR1 LGHNA, CDR2 YNFKEQ. The J segment lost 0 bases and the V segment lost 1 base, leaving 6 bases of the junction unmatched. This CDR3 reads CASSQAYRQGSYNEQFF. The CDR3 DNA follows: TGTGCCAGCAGCCAAGCGTATCGACAGGGCTCCTACAATGAGCAGTTCTTC.

The chain combines TRBV4-1 with TRBJ2-7, with TRBD2 as a possible D gene (6 bases). Germline CDR1 and CDR2: MGHRA and YSYEKL. Trimming left V 4 bases short and J 6 bases short, with 19 bases between. The CDR3 loop spans 15 amino acids. The CDR3, as DNA: TGCGCCAGCAGCCCCCTGGGGGGAGTGGTTCCCGAGCAGTACTTC. This sequence encodes CASSPLGGVVPEQYF.